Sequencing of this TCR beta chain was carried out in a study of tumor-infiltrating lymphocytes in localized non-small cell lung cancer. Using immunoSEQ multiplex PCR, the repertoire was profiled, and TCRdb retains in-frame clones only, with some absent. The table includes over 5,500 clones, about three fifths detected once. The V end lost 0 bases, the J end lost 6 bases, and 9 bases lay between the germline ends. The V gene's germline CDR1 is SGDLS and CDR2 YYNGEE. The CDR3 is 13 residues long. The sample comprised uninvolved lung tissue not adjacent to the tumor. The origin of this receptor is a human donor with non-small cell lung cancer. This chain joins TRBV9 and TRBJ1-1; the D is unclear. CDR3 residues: CASSVGVGSEAFF. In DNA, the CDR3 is TGTGCCAGCAGCGTAGGGGTGGGATCTGAAGCTTTCTTT.